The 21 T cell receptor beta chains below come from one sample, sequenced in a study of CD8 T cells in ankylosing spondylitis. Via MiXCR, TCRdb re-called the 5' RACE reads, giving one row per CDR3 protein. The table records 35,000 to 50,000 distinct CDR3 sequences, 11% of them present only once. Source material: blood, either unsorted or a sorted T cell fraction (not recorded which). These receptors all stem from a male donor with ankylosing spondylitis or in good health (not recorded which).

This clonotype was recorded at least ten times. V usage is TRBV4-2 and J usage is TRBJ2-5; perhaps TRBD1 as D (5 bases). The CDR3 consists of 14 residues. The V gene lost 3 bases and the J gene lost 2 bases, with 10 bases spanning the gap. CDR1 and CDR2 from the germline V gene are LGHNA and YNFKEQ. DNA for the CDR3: TGTGCCAGCAGCCATAAACCAGGGCAAGAGACCCAGTACTTC. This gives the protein CASSHKPGQETQYF.

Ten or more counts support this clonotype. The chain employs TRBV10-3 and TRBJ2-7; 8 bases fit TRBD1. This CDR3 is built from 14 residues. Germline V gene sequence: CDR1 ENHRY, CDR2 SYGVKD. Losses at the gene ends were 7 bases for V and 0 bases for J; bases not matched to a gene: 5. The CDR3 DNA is TGTGCCATCAAGGGACAGGCTAGCTCCTACGAGCAGTACTTC. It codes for CAIKGQASSYEQYF.

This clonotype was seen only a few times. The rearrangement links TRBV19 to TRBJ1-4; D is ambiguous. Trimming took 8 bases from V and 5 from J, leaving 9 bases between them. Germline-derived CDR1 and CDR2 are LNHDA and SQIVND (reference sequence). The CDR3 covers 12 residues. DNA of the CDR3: TGTGCCAGTGGCCAGCGAAATGAAAAACTGTTTTTT. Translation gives CASGQRNEKLFF.

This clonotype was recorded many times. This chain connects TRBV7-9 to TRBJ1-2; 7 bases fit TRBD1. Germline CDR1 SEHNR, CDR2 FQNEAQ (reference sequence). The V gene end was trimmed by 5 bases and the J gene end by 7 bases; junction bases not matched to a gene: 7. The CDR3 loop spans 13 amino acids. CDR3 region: CASSTRQGRGYTF. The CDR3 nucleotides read TGTGCCAGCAGCACACGACAGGGTCGTGGCTACACCTTC. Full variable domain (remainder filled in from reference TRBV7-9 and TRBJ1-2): DTGVSQNPRHKITKRGQNVTFRCDPISEHNRLYWYRQTLGQGPEFLTYFQNEAQLEKSRLLSDRFSAERPKGSFSTLEIQRTEQGDSAMYLCASSTRQGRGYTFGSGTRLTVV.

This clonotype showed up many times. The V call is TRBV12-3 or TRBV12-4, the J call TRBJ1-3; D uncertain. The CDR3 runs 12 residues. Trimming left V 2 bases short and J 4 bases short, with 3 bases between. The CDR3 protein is CASSLTGNTIYF. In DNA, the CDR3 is TGTGCCAGCAGTTTAACCGGAAACACCATATATTTT.

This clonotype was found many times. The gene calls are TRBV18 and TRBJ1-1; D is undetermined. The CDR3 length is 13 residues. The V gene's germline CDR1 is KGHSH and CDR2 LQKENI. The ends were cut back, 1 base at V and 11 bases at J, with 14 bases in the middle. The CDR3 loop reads CASSPQRNEEAFF. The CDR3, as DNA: TGTGCCAGCTCACCACAGAGAAACGAGGAGGCTTTCTTT.

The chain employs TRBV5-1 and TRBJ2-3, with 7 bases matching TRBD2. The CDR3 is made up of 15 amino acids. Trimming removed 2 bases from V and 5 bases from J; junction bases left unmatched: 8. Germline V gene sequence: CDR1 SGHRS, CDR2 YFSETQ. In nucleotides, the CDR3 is TGCGCCAGCAGCTTTGGGAGGGAGAGGGTAGATACGCAGTATTTT. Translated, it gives CASSFGRERVDTQYF.

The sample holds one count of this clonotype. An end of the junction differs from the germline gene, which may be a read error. The CDR3 coding sequence is TGTGCCAGTAGTATATCTGTGGGTTCCGAGCATTACTTC. It yields the protein CASSISVGSEHYF. This chain joins TRBV19 and TRBJ2-7; D remains ambiguous. CDR1 is LNHDA, CDR2 SQIVND, per germline (reference sequence). The CDR3 totals 13 residues.

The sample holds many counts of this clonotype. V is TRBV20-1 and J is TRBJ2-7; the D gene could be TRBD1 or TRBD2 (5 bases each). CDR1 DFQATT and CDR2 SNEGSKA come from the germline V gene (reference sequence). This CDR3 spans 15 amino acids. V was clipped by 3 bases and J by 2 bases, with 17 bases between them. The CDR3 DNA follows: TGCAGTGCTAGGGAGGACATCTCCGGCACCTACGAGCAGTACTTC. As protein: CSAREDISGTYEQYF.

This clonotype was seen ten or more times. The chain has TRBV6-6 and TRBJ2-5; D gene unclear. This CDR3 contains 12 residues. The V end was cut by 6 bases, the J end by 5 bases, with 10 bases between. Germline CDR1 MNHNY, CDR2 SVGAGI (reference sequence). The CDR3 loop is CASSRPQETQYF. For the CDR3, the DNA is TGTGCCAGCAGCCGTCCACAGGAGACCCAGTACTTC.

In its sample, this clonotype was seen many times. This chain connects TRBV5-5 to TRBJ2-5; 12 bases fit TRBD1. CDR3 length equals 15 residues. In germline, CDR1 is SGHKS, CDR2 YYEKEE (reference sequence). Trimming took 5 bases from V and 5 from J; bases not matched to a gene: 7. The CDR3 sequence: CASRTGTGGEETQYF. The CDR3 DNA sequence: TGTGCCAGCAGAACCGGGACAGGGGGCGAGGAGACCCAGTACTTC. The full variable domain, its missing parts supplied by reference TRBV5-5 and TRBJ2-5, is DAGVTQSPTHLIKTRGQQVTLRCSPISGHKSVSWYQQVLGQGPQFIFQYYEKEERGRGNFPDRFSARQFPNYSSELNVNALLLGDSALYLCASRTGTGGEETQYFGPGTRLLVL.

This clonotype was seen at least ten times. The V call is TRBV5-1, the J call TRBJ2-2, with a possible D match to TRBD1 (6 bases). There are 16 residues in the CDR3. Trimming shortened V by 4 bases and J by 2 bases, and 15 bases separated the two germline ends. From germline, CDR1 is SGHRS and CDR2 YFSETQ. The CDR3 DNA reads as TGCGCCAGCAGCGGGGGCCGTCGGTCTAACACCGGGGAGCTGTTTTTT. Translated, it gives CASSGGRRSNTGELFF.

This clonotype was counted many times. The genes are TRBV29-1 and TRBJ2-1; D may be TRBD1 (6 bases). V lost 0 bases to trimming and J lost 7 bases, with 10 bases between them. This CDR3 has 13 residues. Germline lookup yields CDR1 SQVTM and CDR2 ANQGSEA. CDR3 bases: TGCAGCGTTGAAGAGGGGGCGGTTAATGAGCAGTTCTTC. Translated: CSVEEGAVNEQFF.

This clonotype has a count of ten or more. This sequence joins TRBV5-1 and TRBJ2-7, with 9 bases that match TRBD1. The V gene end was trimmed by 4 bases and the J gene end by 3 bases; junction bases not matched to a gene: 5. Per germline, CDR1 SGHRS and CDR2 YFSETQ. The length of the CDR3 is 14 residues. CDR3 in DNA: TGCGCCAGCAGCGAGACAGGGGGGGACTACGAGCAGTACTTC. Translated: CASSETGGDYEQYF.

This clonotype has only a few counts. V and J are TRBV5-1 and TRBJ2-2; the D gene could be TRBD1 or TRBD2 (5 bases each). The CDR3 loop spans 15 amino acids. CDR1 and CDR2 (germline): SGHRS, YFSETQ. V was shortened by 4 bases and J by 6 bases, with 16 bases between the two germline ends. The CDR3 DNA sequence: TGCGCCAGCAGCCCAGGGACGGCTACGTCCGGGGAGCTGTTTTTT. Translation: CASSPGTATSGELFF.

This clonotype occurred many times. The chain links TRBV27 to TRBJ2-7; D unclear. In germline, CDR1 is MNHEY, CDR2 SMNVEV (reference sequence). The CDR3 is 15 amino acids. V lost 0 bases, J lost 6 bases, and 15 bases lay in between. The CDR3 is CASSLSRQRRGEQYF. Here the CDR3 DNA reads TGTGCCAGCAGTTTATCGAGGCAGAGGAGAGGCGAGCAGTACTTC.

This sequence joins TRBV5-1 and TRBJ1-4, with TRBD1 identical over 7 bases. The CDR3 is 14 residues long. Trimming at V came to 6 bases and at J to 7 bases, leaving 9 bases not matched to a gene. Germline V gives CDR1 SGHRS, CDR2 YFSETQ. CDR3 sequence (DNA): TGCGCCAGCAACCGACAGGGATCGGGTGAAAAACTGTTTTTT. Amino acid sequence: CASNRQGSGEKLFF.

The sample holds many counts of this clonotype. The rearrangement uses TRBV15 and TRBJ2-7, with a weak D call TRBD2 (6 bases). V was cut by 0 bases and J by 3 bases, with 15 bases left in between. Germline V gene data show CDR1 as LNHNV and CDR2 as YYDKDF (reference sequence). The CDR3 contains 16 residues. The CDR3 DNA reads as TGTGCCACCAGCAGAGATATGGGACGGGACTTCTACGAGCAGTACTTC. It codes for CATSRDMGRDFYEQYF.

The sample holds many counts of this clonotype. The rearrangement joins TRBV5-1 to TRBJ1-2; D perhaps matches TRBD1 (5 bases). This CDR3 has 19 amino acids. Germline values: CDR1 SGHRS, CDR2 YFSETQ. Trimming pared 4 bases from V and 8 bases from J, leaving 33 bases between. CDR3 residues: CASSRRIRTRQGYLEGYTF. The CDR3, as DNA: TGCGCCAGCAGCCGACGCATTCGCACGAGGCAGGGCTATCTCGAGGGCTACACCTTC.

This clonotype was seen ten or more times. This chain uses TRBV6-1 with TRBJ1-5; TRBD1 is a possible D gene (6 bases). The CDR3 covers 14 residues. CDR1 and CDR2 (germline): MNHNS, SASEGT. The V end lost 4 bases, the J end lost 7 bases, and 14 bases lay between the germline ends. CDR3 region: CASSVLQGGQPQHF. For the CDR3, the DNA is TGTGCCAGCAGTGTCTTACAGGGAGGGCAGCCCCAGCATTTT.

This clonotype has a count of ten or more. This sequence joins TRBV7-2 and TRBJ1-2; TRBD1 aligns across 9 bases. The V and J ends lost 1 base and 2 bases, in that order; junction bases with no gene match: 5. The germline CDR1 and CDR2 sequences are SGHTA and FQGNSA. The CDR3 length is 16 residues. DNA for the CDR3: TGTGCCAGCAGCTTAGTCTCCGGGACAGGGAACTATGGCTACACCTTC. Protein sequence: CASSLVSGTGNYGYTF.